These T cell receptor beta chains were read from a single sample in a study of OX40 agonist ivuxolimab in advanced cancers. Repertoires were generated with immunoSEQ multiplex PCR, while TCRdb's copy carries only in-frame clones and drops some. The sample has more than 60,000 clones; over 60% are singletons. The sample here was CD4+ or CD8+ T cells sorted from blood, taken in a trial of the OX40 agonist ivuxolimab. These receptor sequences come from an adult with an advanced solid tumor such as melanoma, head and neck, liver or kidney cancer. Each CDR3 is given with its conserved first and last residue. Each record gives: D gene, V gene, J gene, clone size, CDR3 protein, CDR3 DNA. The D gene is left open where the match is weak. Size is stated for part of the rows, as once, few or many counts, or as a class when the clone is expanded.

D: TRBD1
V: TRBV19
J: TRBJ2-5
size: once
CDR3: CASSRQGTGETQYF
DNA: TGTGCCAGTAGTAGACAGGGGACAGGGGAGACCCAGTACTTC

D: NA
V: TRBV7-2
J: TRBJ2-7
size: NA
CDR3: CASSLYQGGTYEQYF
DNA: TGTGCCAGCAGCTTATATCAGGGAGGAACCTACGAGCAGTACTTC

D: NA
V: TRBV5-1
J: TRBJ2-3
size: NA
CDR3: CASSKVTGTQGTDTQYF
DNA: TGCGCCAGCAGCAAAGTTACCGGGACGCAAGGCACAGATACGCAGTATTTT

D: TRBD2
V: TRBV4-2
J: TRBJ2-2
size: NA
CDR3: CASSRWSGGANTGELFF
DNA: TGTGCCAGCAGCCGATGGAGCGGGGGCGCGAACACCGGGGAGCTGTTTTTT

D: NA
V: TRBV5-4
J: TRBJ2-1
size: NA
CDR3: CASSLGGGQETNEQFF
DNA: TGTGCCAGCAGCTTGGGGGGGGGACAGGAGACCAATGAGCAGTTCTTC

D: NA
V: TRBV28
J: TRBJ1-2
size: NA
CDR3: CASSLSGRGRGYTF
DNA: TGTGCCAGCAGTTTATCGGGTAGGGGAAGAGGCTACACCTTC

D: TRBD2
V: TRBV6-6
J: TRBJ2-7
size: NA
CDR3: CASSLTSGSSYEQYF
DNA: TGTGCCAGCAGTTTGACTAGCGGAAGCTCCTACGAGCAGTACTTC

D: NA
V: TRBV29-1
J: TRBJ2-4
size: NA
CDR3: CSVELTQGNIQYF
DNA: TGCAGCGTTGAGTTGACTCAGGGAAACATTCAGTACTTC

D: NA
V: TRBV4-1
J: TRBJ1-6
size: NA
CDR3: CASSQKGGVWSSYNSPLHF
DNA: TGCGCCAGCAGCCAAAAAGGAGGCGTTTGGAGCTCCTATAATTCACCCCTCCACTTT

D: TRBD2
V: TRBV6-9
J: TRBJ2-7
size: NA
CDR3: CASSRSGGSYEQYF
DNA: TGTGCCAGCAGCCGTAGCGGGGGATCCTACGAGCAGTACTTC

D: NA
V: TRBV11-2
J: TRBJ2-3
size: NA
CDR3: CASSPTSDTQYF
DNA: TGTGCCAGCAGCCCAACGAGTGATACGCAGTATTTT

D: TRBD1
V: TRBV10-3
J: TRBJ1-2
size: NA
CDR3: CAITGDRTYGYTF
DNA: TGTGCCATCACGGGGGACAGGACCTATGGCTACACCTTC

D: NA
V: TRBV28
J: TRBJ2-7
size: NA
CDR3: CASSPQVGAGYEQYF
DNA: TGTGCCAGCAGCCCCCAGGTGGGGGCGGGCTACGAGCAGTACTTC

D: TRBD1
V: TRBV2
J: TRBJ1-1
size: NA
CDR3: CASSVAGQGNTEAFF
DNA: TGTGCCAGCAGTGTCGCGGGACAGGGTAACACTGAAGCTTTCTTT

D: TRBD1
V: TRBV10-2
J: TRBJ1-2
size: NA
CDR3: CASLPRQGDYGYTF
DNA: TGCGCCAGCCTGCCACGGCAGGGGGACTATGGCTACACCTTC

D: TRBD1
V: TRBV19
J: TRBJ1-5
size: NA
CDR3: CASSMGTVRTIQPQHF
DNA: TGTGCCAGTAGTATGGGGACAGTCCGAACGATCCAGCCCCAGCATTTT

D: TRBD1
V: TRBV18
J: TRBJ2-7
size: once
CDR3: CASSGQGISYEQYF
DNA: TGTGCCAGCTCCGGACAGGGGATCTCCTACGAGCAGTACTTC

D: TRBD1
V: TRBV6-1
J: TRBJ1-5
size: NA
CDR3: CASIRGARGNQPQHF
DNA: TGTGCCAGCATCAGGGGGGCCAGGGGTAATCAGCCCCAGCATTTT

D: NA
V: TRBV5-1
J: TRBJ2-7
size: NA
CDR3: CASSEGTPSYEQYF
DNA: TGCGCCAGCAGCGAAGGGACACCGTCCTACGAGCAGTACTTC

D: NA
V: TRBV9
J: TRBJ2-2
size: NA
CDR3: CASSVDIMLNTGELFF
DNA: TGTGCCAGCAGCGTAGACATAATGCTTAACACCGGGGAGCTGTTTTTT

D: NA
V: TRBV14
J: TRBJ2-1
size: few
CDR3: CASSQDPRVSYNEQFF
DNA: TGTGCCAGCAGCCAAGATCCCAGGGTCTCCTACAATGAGCAGTTCTTC

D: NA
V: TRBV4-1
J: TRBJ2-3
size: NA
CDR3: CASSQDPSSVDTQYF
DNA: TGCGCCAGCAGCCAAGATCCTTCTTCGGTGGATACGCAGTATTTT

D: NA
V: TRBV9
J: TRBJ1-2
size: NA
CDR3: CASSAQEEFGYTF
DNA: TGTGCCAGCAGCGCACAGGAAGAGTTTGGCTACACCTTC

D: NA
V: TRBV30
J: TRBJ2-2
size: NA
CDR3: CAWDTNTGELFF
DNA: TGTGCCTGGGACACGAACACCGGGGAGCTGTTTTTT

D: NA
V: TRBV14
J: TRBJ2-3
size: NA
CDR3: CASSHMLTSTASDTQYF
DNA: TGTGCCAGCAGCCACATGTTGACTAGTACGGCATCAGATACGCAGTATTTT

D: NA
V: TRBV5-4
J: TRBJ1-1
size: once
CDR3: CASTRGGGTEAFF
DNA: TGTGCCAGCACCCGTGGGGGAGGCACTGAAGCTTTCTTT

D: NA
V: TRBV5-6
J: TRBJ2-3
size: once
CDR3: CASSSGTPDTQYF
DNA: TGTGCCAGCAGTTCCGGGACGCCAGATACGCAGTATTTT

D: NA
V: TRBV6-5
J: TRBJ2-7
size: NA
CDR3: CASQNGGPYEQYF
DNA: TGTGCCAGCCAAAATGGGGGGCCCTACGAGCAGTACTTC

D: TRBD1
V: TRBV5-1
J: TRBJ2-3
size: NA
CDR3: CASARDRGSDTQYF
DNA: TGCGCCAGTGCCCGGGACAGGGGGTCAGATACGCAGTATTTT

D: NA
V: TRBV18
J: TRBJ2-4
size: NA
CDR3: CASSPLEGTKNIQYF
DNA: TGTGCCAGCTCACCGCTGGAGGGAACCAAAAACATTCAGTACTTC

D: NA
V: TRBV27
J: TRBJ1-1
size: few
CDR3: CASSREQGTEAFF
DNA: TGTGCCAGCAGTCGGGAACAGGGAACTGAAGCTTTCTTT

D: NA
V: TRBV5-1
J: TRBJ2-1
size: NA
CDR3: CASTDGSSYNEQFF
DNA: TGCGCCAGCACCGACGGGAGCTCCTACAATGAGCAGTTCTTC

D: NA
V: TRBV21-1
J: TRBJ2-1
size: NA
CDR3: CASRRERDNEQFF
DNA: TGTGCCAGCAGGAGGGAGAGGGACAATGAGCAGTTCTTC

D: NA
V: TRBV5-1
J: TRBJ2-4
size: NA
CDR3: CASSPTQGSKNIQYF
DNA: TGCGCCAGCAGCCCGACACAGGGATCCAAAAACATTCAGTACTTC

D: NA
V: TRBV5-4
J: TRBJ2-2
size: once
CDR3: CASSFRGFTGELFF
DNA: TGTGCCAGCAGCTTTCGAGGGTTCACCGGGGAGCTGTTTTTT

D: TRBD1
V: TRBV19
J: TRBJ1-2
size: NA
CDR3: CASTRTGNNYGYTF
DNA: TGTGCCAGTACGCGGACAGGGAATAACTATGGCTACACCTTC

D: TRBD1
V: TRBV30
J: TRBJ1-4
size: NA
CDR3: CAWSAYTGGTNEKLFF
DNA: TGTGCCTGGAGTGCTTACACAGGGGGAACTAATGAAAAACTGTTTTTT

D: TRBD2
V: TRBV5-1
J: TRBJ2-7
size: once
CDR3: CASSLVAGLAGRPPGEQYF
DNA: TGCGCCAGCAGCTTGGTCGCGGGACTAGCGGGCCGGCCTCCGGGCGAGCAGTACTTC

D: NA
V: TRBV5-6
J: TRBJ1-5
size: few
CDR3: CASSLGPHTGYQPQHF
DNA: TGTGCCAGCAGCTTGGGGCCGCATACAGGTTATCAGCCCCAGCATTTT

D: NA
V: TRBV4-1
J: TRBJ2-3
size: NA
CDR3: CASSQDWEMGTDTQYF
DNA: TGCGCCAGCAGCCAAGATTGGGAGATGGGCACAGATACGCAGTATTTT

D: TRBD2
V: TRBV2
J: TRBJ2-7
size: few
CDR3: CASSLKTSGYEQYF
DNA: TGTGCCAGCAGCCTCAAGACTAGCGGCTACGAGCAGTACTTC

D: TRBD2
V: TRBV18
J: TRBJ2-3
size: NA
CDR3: CASSSDTSGGYTDTQYF
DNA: TGTGCCAGCTCCAGCGACACTAGCGGGGGATACACAGATACGCAGTATTTT

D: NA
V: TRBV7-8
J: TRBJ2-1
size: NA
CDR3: CASSTSVREQFF
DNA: TGTGCCAGCAGCACCTCCGTGCGGGAGCAGTTCTTC

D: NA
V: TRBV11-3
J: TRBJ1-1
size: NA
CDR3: CASSLRGNGDTEAFF
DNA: TGTGCCAGCAGCTTAAGGGGTAATGGAGACACTGAAGCTTTCTTT